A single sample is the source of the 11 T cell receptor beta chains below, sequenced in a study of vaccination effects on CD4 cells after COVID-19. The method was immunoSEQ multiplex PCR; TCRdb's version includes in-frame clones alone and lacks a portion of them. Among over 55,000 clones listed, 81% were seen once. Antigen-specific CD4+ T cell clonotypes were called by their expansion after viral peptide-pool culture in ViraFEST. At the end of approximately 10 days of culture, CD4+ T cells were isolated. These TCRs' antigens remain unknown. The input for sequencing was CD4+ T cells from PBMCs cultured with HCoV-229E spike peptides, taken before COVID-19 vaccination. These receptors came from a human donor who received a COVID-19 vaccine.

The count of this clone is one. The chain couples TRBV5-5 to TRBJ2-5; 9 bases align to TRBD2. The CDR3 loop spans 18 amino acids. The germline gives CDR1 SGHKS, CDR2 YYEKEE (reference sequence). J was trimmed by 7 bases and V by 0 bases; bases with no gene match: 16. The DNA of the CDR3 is TGTGCCAGCAGCTTGGTAGGCGGGGGGGCCATGGCTGCGGGGACCCAGTACTTC. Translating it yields CASSLVGGGAMAAGTQYF.

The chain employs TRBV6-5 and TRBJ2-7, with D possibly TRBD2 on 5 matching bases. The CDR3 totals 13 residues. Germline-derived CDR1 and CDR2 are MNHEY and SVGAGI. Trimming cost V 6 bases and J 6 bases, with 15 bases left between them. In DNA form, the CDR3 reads TGTGCCAGCAGCGTGGACCTGCGGGCCGAGCAGTACGTC. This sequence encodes CASSVDLRAEQYV.

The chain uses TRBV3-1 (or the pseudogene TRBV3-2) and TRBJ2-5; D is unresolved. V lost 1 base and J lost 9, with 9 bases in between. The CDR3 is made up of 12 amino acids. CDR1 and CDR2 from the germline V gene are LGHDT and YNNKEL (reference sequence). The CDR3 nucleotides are TGTGCCAGCAGCCAAGTTTTGACTGCCCAGTACTTC. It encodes CASSQVLTAQYF.

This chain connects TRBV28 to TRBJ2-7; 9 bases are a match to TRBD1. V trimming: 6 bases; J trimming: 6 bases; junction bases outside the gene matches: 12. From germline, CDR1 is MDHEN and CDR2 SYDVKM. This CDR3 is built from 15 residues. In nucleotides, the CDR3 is TGTGCCAGCAGCCCAGGGGACAGGGTGTCCGGCGAGCAGTACGTC. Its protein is CASSPGDRVSGEQYV.

This CDR3 reads CASSLAGANTGELFF. In nucleotides, the CDR3 is TGCGCCAGCAGCTTGGCTGGGGCGAACACCGGGGAGCTGTTTTTT. The chain employs TRBV5-1 and TRBJ2-2; D is unclear. Trimming took off 0 bases at V and 0 bases at J, with 6 bases between the two ends. CDR3 length: 15 amino acids. CDR1 is SGHRS and CDR2 is YFSETQ in the germline V gene. Combining the CDR3 with reference TRBV5-1 and TRBJ2-2 gives the whole variable domain KAGVTQTPRYLIKTRGQQVTLSCSPISGHRSVSWYQQTPGQGLQFLFEYFSETQRNKGNFPGRFSGRQFSNSRSEMNVSTLELGDSALYLCASSLAGANTGELFFGEGSRLTVL.

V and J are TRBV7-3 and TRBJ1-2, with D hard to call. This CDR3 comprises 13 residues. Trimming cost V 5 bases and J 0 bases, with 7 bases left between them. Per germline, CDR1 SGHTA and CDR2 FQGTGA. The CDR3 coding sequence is TGTGCCAGCAGCCACAACGCTAACTATGGCTACACCTTC. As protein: CASSHNANYGYTF.

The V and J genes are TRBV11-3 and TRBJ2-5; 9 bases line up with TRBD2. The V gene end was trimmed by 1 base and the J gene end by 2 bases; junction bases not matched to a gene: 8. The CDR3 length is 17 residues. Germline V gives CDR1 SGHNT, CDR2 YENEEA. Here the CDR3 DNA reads TGTGCCAGCAGCTTAGGCTCCGTTAGCGGGGGACAAGAGACCCAGTACTTC. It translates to CASSLGSVSGGQETQYF. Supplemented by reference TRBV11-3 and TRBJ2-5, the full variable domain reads EAGVVQSPRYKIIEKKQPVAFWCNPISGHNTLYWYLQNLGQGPELLIRYENEEAVDDSQLPKDRFSAERLKGVDSTLKIQPAELGDSAVYLCASSLGSVSGGQETQYFGPGTRLLVL.

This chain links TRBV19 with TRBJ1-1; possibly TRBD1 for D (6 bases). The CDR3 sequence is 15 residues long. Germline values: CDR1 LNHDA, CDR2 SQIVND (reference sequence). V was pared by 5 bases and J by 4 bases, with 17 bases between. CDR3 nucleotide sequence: TGTGCCAGTAGTCCCTTGGGGGGCCTTCGCACTGAAGCTTTCTTT. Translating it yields CASSPLGGLRTEAFF.

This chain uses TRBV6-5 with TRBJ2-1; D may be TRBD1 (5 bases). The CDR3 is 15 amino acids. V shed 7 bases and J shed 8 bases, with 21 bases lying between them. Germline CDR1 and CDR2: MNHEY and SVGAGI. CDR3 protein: CASIQVRTLRDEQFF. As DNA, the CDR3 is TGTGCCAGCATCCAGGTGAGGACCCTCAGGGATGAGCAGTTCTTC.

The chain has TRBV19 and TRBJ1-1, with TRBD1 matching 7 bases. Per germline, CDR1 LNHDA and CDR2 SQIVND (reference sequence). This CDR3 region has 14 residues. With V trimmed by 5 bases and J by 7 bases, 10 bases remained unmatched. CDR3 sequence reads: CASSGRGTDLEAFF. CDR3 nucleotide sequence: TGTGCCAGTAGTGGACGCGGGACAGACCTTGAAGCTTTCTTT.

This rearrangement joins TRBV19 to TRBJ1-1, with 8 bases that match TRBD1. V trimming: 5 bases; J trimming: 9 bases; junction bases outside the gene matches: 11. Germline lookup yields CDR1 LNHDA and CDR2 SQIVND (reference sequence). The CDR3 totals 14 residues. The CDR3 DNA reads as TGTGCCAGTAGTTCACAGGGGGACGCGGGTCAAGCTTTCTTT. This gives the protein CASSSQGDAGQAFF.